A selection of T cell receptor beta chains follows, all from one sample in a study of blood T cell repertoires in COVID-19. This table comes from immunoSEQ multiplex PCR, and its TCRdb copy is limited to in-frame clones, with some not included. The sample lists approximately 65,000 clones; about nine tenths were seen once. Sample: peripheral blood. Receptors originate from a woman aged 18-29 years with acute or convalescent COVID-19. Both conserved end residues are part of each CDR3. Each record gives: D gene, J gene, CDR3 length, V gene, clone size, CDR3 protein, CDR3 DNA. The D gene is left open where the match is weak. Size values are once, few and many counts, or a class for expanded clones, and some rows have none.

d_gene: .; j_gene: TRBJ2-7; len: 13; v_gene: TRBV11-2; abundance: .; CDR3aa: CASSLGPGFEQYF; CDR3nt: TGTGCCAGCAGCTTAGGGCCAGGGTTCGAGCAGTACTTC
d_gene: TRBD2; j_gene: TRBJ2-7; len: 16; v_gene: TRBV2; abundance: .; CDR3aa: CASREGPSGVLYEQYF; CDR3nt: TGTGCCAGCAGGGAGGGCCCTAGCGGGGTATTATACGAGCAGTACTTC
d_gene: TRBD2; j_gene: TRBJ2-1; len: 14; v_gene: TRBV13; abundance: .; CDR3aa: CASSLGRGNNEQFF; CDR3nt: TGTGCCAGCAGCTTAGGGCGGGGGAACAATGAGCAGTTCTTC
d_gene: .; j_gene: TRBJ1-5; len: 16; v_gene: TRBV15; abundance: .; CDR3aa: CATSRDLEQGVQPQHF; CDR3nt: TGTGCCACCAGCAGAGATCTAGAACAGGGTGTTCAGCCCCAGCATTTT
d_gene: TRBD1; j_gene: TRBJ1-3; len: 16; v_gene: TRBV30; abundance: .; CDR3aa: CAWSDPGTGITNTIYF; CDR3nt: TGTGCCTGGAGTGACCCGGGGACAGGGATTACGAACACCATATATTTT
d_gene: TRBD1; j_gene: TRBJ1-5; len: 13; v_gene: TRBV19; abundance: few; CDR3aa: CASTPDRSQPQHF; CDR3nt: TGTGCCAGTACCCCGGACAGGTCTCAGCCCCAGCATTTT
d_gene: .; j_gene: TRBJ2-2; len: 14; v_gene: TRBV5-1; abundance: .; CDR3aa: CASSLAGMAGELFF; CDR3nt: TGCGCCAGCAGCTTGGCAGGAATGGCCGGGGAGCTGTTTTTT
d_gene: .; j_gene: TRBJ1-2; len: 11; v_gene: TRBV6-4; abundance: .; CDR3aa: CASSPEGGYTF; CDR3nt: TGTGCCAGCAGCCCCGAGGGTGGCTACACCTTC
d_gene: .; j_gene: TRBJ1-6; len: 15; v_gene: TRBV4-1; abundance: .; CDR3aa: CASSQEAGVGSPLHF; CDR3nt: TGCGCCAGCAGCCAAGAAGCAGGGGTTGGTTCACCCCTCCACTTT
d_gene: .; j_gene: TRBJ2-7; len: 14; v_gene: TRBV6-4; abundance: .; CDR3aa: CATPGSRGPYEQYF; CDR3nt: TGTGCCACCCCCGGGTCACGCGGGCCCTACGAGCAGTACTTC
d_gene: TRBD1; j_gene: TRBJ1-2; len: 14; v_gene: TRBV7-2; abundance: .; CDR3aa: CASSSRQGNYGYTF; CDR3nt: TGTGCCAGCAGCTCAAGACAGGGAAACTATGGCTACACCTTC
d_gene: TRBD1; j_gene: TRBJ2-6; len: 22; v_gene: TRBV5-1; abundance: .; CDR3aa: CASSLAGLNRGQVGSGANVLTF; CDR3nt: TGCGCCAGCAGCTTGGCCGGGTTGAACAGGGGGCAAGTTGGGTCTGGGGCCAACGTCCTGACTTTC
d_gene: TRBD1; j_gene: TRBJ1-2; len: 13; v_gene: TRBV2; abundance: .; CDR3aa: CASSERTGYGYTF; CDR3nt: TGTGCCAGCAGTGAAAGGACAGGCTATGGCTACACCTTC
d_gene: .; j_gene: TRBJ2-7; len: 14; v_gene: TRBV5-6; abundance: .; CDR3aa: CASSLVRNPYEQYF; CDR3nt: TGTGCCAGCAGCTTGGTGCGGAACCCCTACGAGCAGTACTTC
d_gene: .; j_gene: TRBJ2-1; len: 17; v_gene: TRBV3-1/TRBV3-2; abundance: .; CDR3aa: CASSQDGVRGSYNEQFF; CDR3nt: TGTGCCAGCAGCCAAGACGGCGTCAGGGGCTCCTACAATGAGCAGTTCTTC
d_gene: TRBD2; j_gene: TRBJ2-3; len: 15; v_gene: TRBV5-4; abundance: .; CDR3aa: CASSRTSGSSDTQYF; CDR3nt: TGTGCCAGCAGCAGGACTAGCGGGAGTTCAGATACGCAGTATTTT
d_gene: .; j_gene: TRBJ1-2; len: 12; v_gene: TRBV30; abundance: .; CDR3aa: CAWAVVDYGYTF; CDR3nt: TGTGCCTGGGCAGTTGTGGACTATGGCTACACCTTC
d_gene: .; j_gene: TRBJ2-1; len: 15; v_gene: TRBV2; abundance: .; CDR3aa: CASSAGDLIYNEQFF; CDR3nt: TGTGCCAGCAGTGCGGGAGACCTAATCTACAATGAGCAGTTCTTC
d_gene: .; j_gene: TRBJ1-3; len: 14; v_gene: TRBV30; abundance: .; CDR3aa: CAWSPTPFGNTIYF; CDR3nt: TGTGCCTGGAGTCCTACCCCATTTGGAAACACCATATATTTT
d_gene: TRBD1; j_gene: TRBJ1-2; len: 17; v_gene: TRBV5-8; abundance: .; CDR3aa: CASSLGTGLLLNYGYTF; CDR3nt: TGTGCCAGCAGCTTGGGGACAGGGCTTCTTCTTAACTATGGCTACACCTTC
d_gene: TRBD1; j_gene: TRBJ2-5; len: 15; v_gene: TRBV9; abundance: .; CDR3aa: CASTKTGTAQETQYF; CDR3nt: TGTGCCAGCACCAAGACCGGGACAGCCCAAGAGACCCAGTACTTC
d_gene: .; j_gene: TRBJ1-1; len: 13; v_gene: TRBV12-3/TRBV12-4; abundance: .; CDR3aa: CASSPSGRVEAFF; CDR3nt: TGTGCCAGCAGTCCCAGTGGCAGGGTTGAAGCTTTCTTT
d_gene: .; j_gene: TRBJ1-5; len: 16; v_gene: TRBV19; abundance: once; CDR3aa: CASSKGDGRRNQPQHF; CDR3nt: TGTGCCAGTAGTAAGGGAGACGGCAGACGGAATCAGCCCCAGCATTTT
d_gene: TRBD1; j_gene: TRBJ1-2; len: 13; v_gene: TRBV7-9; abundance: .; CDR3aa: CATTMTGTYGYTF; CDR3nt: TGTGCCACCACTATGACAGGGACCTATGGCTACACCTTC
d_gene: TRBD2; j_gene: TRBJ2-7; len: 15; v_gene: TRBV25-1; abundance: .; CDR3aa: CASSESLGGIYEQYF; CDR3nt: TGTGCCAGCAGTGAATCCCTGGGGGGGATCTACGAGCAGTACTTC
d_gene: .; j_gene: TRBJ1-4; len: 18; v_gene: TRBV7-9; abundance: .; CDR3aa: CASSSRRGGFSRGEKLFF; CDR3nt: TGTGCCAGCAGCTCCCGGCGTGGGGGGTTTTCTAGAGGTGAAAAACTGTTTTTT
d_gene: TRBD1; j_gene: TRBJ1-2; len: 14; v_gene: TRBV6-1; abundance: once; CDR3aa: CASSDGTGREGYTF; CDR3nt: TGTGCCAGCAGTGATGGGACAGGACGTGAAGGCTACACCTTC
d_gene: .; j_gene: TRBJ2-5; len: 14; v_gene: TRBV19; abundance: .; CDR3aa: CASSTRDYQETQYF; CDR3nt: TGTGCCAGTAGTACACGGGACTACCAAGAGACCCAGTACTTC
d_gene: .; j_gene: TRBJ1-2; len: 16; v_gene: TRBV4-3; abundance: .; CDR3aa: CASSQDIPGQNYGYTF; CDR3nt: TGCGCCAGCAGCCAAGATATCCCAGGACAGAACTATGGCTACACCTTC
d_gene: .; j_gene: TRBJ1-2; len: 13; v_gene: TRBV7-9; abundance: .; CDR3aa: CASSLGRAYGYTF; CDR3nt: TGTGCCAGCAGCTTAGGCAGGGCCTATGGCTACACCTTC
d_gene: TRBD1; j_gene: TRBJ1-4; len: 14; v_gene: TRBV10-3; abundance: few; CDR3aa: CAISEQGNNEKLFF; CDR3nt: TGTGCCATCAGTGAACAGGGGAATAATGAAAAACTGTTTTTT
d_gene: .; j_gene: TRBJ1-1; len: 16; v_gene: TRBV15; abundance: .; CDR3aa: CATSAGIWPGRTEAFF; CDR3nt: TGTGCCACCAGCGCCGGGATTTGGCCAGGGAGGACTGAAGCTTTCTTT
d_gene: .; j_gene: TRBJ2-5; len: 13; v_gene: TRBV23-1; abundance: .; CDR3aa: CASSQGPPGAQYF; CDR3nt: TGCGCCAGCAGTCAGGGACCCCCGGGGGCCCAGTACTTC
d_gene: .; j_gene: TRBJ2-1; len: 14; v_gene: TRBV27; abundance: .; CDR3aa: CASSVGVGYGEQFF; CDR3nt: TGTGCCAGCAGTGTAGGGGTAGGGTACGGTGAGCAGTTCTTC
d_gene: TRBD2; j_gene: TRBJ2-3; len: 15; v_gene: TRBV30; abundance: once; CDR3aa: CAWSVLAGAADTQYF; CDR3nt: TGTGCCTGGAGTGTACTTGCGGGAGCCGCAGATACGCAGTATTTT
d_gene: TRBD2; j_gene: TRBJ2-1; len: 14; v_gene: TRBV28; abundance: .; CDR3aa: CASSLSRGGALQFF; CDR3nt: TGTGCCAGCAGTTTATCCCGGGGAGGGGCCCTTCAGTTCTTC